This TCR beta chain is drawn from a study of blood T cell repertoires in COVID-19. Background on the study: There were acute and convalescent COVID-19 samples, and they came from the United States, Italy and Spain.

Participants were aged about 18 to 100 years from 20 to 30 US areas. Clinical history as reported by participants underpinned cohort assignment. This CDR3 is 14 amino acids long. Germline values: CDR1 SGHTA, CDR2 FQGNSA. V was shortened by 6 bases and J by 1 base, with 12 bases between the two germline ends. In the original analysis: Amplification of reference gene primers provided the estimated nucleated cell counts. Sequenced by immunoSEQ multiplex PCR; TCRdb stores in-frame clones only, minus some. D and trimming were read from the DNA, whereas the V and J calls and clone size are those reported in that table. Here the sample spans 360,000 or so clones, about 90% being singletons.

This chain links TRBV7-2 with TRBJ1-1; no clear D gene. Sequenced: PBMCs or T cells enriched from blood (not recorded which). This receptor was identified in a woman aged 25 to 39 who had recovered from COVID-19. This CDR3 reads CASRPSTGNTEAFF. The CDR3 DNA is TGTGCCAGCAGACCGAGCACGGGGAACACTGAAGCTTTCTTT.